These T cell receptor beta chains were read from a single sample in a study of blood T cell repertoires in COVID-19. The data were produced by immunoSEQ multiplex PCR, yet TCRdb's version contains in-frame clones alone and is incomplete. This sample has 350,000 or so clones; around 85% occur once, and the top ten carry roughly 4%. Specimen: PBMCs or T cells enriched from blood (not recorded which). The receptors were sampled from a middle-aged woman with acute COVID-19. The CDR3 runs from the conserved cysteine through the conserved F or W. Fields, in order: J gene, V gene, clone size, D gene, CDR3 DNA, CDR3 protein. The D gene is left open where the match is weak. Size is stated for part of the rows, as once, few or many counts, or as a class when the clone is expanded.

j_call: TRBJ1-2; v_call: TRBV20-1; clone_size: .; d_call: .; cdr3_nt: TGCAGTGCTAGTCAGGGCAGGGATGGGGGCTACACCTTC; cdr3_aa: CSASQGRDGGYTF
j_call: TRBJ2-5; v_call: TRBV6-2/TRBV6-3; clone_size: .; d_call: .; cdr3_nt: TGTGCCAGCAGTTTATGGACCGGGATAGAGACCCAGTACTTC; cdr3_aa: CASSLWTGIETQYF
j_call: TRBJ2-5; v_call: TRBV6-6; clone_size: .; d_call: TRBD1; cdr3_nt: TGTGCCAGCAGTTACCCCGGCAGGGGGGAGACCCAGTACTTC; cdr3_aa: CASSYPGRGETQYF
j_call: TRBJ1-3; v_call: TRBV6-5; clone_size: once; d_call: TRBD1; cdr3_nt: TGTGCCAGCAGATCCCGGGACAGCTCTGGAAACACCATATATTTT; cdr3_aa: CASRSRDSSGNTIYF
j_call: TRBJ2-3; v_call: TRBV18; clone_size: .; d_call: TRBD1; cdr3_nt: TGTGCCAGCTCAGAAGGACAGGGAGGCACAGATACGCAGTATTTT; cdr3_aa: CASSEGQGGTDTQYF
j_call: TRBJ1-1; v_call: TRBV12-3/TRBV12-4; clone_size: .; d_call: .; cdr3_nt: TGTGCCAGCAGAAGACAGGTGAACACTGAAGCTTTCTTT; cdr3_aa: CASRRQVNTEAFF
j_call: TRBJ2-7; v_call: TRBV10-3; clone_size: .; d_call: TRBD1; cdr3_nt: TGTGCCATCAGGGGGACAGGGGGTTCCTACGAGCAGTACTTC; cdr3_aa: CAIRGTGGSYEQYF
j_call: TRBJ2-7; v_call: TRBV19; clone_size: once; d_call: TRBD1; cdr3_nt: TGTGCCAGTAGTATAGTCGGACAGGGGGCTGTCCAGCAGTACTTC; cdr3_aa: CASSIVGQGAVQQYF
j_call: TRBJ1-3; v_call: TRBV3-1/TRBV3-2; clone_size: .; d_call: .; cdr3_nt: TGTGCCAGCAGCCAAGACTCCCCCTCTGGAAACACCATATATTTT; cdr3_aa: CASSQDSPSGNTIYF
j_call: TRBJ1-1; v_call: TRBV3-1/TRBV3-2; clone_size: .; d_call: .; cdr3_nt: TGTGCCAGCAGCTACAGGGTAAACACTGAAGCTTTCTTT; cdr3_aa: CASSYRVNTEAFF
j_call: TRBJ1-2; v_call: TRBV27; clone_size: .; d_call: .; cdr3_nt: TGTGCCAGCAGTTTATCGCGATGGAGTCAAACCAACTATGGCTACACCTTC; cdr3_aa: CASSLSRWSQTNYGYTF
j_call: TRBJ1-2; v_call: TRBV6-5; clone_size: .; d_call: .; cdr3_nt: TGTGCCAGCAGTCCAGAGGGACTTTCGGGACGCACCTTC; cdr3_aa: CASSPEGLSGRTF
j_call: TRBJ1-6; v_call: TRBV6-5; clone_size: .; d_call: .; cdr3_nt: TGTGCCAGCAGTTACGAGGGAGAGTGGTCACCCCTCCACTTT; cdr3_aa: CASSYEGEWSPLHF
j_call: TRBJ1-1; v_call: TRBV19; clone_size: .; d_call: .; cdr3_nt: TGTGCCAGTACCACAACCCCCAGGGTTGACACTGAAGCTTTCTTT; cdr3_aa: CASTTTPRVDTEAFF
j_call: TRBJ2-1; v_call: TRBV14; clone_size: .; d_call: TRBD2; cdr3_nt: TGTGCCAGCAGCCTTAGAGGCGGGAGGGGGCTAAGGAATGAGCAGTTCTTC; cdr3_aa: CASSLRGGRGLRNEQFF
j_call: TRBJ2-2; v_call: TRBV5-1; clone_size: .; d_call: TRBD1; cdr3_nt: TGCGCCAGCAGCTCACCCCGACCGGGACAGGGCGGCACCGGGGAGCTGTTTTTT; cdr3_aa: CASSSPRPGQGGTGELFF
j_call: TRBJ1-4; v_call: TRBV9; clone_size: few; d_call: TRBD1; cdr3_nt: TGTGCCAGTTCGACAGGGTTAAATGAAAAACTGTTTTTT; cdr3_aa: CASSTGLNEKLFF
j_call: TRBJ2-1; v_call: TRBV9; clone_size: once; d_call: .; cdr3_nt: TGTGCCAGCAGCGTAGTCGCGAGTGAGCAGTTCTTC; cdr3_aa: CASSVVASEQFF
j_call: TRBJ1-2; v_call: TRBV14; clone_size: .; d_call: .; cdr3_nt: TGTGCCAGCAGCCAAGGAGGACAGAACTATGGCTACACCTTC; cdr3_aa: CASSQGGQNYGYTF
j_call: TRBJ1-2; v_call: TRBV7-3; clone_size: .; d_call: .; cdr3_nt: TGTGCCAGCAGCATGGACAGCTTTTATGGCTACACCTTC; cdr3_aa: CASSMDSFYGYTF
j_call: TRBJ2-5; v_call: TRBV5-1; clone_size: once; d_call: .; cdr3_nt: TGCGCCAGCGCTATAGCCGGGACACAAGAGACCCAGTACTTC; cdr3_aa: CASAIAGTQETQYF
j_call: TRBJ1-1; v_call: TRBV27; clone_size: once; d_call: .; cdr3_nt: TGTGCCAGCAGGAAACAACGGAACACTGAAGCTTTCTTT; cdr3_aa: CASRKQRNTEAFF
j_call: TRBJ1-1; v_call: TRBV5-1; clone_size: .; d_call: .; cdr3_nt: TGCGCCAGCAGCCCCCAGGGCCAAAACACTGAAGCTTTCTTT; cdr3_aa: CASSPQGQNTEAFF
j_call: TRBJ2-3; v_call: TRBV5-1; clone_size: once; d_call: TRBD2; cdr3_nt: TGCGCCAGTACGGCGGCGGGGGGCCCCACAGATACGCAGTATTTT; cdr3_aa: CASTAAGGPTDTQYF
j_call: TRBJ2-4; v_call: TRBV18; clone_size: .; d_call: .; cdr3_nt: TGTGCCAGCTCACCCACTAGAATATATAACATTCAGTACTTC; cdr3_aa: CASSPTRIYNIQYF
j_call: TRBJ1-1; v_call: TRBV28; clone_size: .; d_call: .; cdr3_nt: TGTGCCAGCAGTTTACGGGGGGCGCGGACTGAAGCTTTCTTT; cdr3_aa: CASSLRGARTEAFF
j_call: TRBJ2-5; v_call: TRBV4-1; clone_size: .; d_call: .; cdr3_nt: TGCGCCAGCAGCCAGGGACTTGCGGCCCAGTACTTC; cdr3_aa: CASSQGLAAQYF
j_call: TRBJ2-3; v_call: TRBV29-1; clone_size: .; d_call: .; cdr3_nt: TGCAGCGTTGATAGACTTTCAGATACGCAGTATTTT; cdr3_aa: CSVDRLSDTQYF
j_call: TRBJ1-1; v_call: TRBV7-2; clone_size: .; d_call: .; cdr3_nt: TGTGCCAGCAGCTTATACCGGACAGTGAACACTGAAGCTTTCTTT; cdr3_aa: CASSLYRTVNTEAFF
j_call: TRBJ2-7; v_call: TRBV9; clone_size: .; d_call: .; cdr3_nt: TGTGCCAGCAGCGGTGGGGGCCACAAGCAGTACTTC; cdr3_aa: CASSGGGHKQYF
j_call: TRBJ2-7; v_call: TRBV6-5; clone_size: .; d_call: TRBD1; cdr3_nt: TGTGCCAGCAGCCCCAGGGGGAGCTCCTACGAGCAGTACTTC; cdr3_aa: CASSPRGSSYEQYF
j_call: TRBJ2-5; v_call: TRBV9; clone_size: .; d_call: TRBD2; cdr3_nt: TGTGCCAGCAGCGTAGGTGTTAGCGGGAAGGAGACCCAGTACTTC; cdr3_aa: CASSVGVSGKETQYF
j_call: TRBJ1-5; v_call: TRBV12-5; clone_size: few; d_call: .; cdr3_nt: TGTGCTAGCCGAGGTGAGGGGACGGCCGAAGGGGGGCCCCAGCATTTT; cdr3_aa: CASRGEGTAEGGPQHF
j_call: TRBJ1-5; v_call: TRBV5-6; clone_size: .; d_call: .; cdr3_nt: TGTGCCAGCAGCTTGGCAGGGGTAGGTCAGCCCCAGCATTTT; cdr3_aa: CASSLAGVGQPQHF
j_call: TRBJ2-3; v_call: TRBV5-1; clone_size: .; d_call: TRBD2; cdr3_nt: TGCGCCAGCAGCTTGGGACTAGCGGGGGGAACAGATACGCAGTATTTT; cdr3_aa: CASSLGLAGGTDTQYF
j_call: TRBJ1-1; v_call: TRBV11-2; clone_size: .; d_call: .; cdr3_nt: TGTGCCAGCCGGAATCTACGTAGAGGCACTGAAGCTTTCTTT; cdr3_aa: CASRNLRRGTEAFF
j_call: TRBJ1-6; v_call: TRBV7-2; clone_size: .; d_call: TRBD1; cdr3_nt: TGTGCCAGCGCGACAGGGGGTTCCTATAATTCACCCCTCCACTTT; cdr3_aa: CASATGGSYNSPLHF
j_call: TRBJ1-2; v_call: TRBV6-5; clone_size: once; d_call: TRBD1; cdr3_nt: TGTGCCAGCAGTTACCCCGGGACAGGACTCTACACCTTC; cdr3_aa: CASSYPGTGLYTF
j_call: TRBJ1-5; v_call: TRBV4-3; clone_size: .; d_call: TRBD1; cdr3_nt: TGCGCCAGCAGCCAAGTTCACTCACAGGGGACCCATAGCAATCAGCCCCAGCATTTT; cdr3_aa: CASSQVHSQGTHSNQPQHF
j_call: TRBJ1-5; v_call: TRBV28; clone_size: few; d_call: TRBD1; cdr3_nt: TGTGCCAGCAGTCGCCGGACAGGGTCAAACAATCAGCCCCAGCATTTT; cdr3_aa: CASSRRTGSNNQPQHF
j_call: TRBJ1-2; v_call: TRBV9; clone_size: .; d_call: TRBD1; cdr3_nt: TGTGCCAGCAGCGCAGGGGGCTCCTATGGCTACACCTTC; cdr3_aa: CASSAGGSYGYTF
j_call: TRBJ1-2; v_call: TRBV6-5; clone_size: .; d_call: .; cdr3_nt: TGTGCCAGCAGACGGATCATTGTGGAGGATGGCTACACCTTC; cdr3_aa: CASRRIIVEDGYTF
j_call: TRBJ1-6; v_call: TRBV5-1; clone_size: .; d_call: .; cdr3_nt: TGCGCCAGCAGTTCGACAGGTTCGGAAGTGCCCCTCCACTTT; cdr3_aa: CASSSTGSEVPLHF
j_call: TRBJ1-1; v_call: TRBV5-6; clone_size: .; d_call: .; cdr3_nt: TGTGCCAGCAGCTTGGGGACGGGAATGAACACTGAAGCTTTCTTT; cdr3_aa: CASSLGTGMNTEAFF
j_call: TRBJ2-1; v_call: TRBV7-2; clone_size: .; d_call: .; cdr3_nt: TGTGCCAGCAGCTCTAACCCCCCGACTGGTGAGCAGTTCTTC; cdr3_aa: CASSSNPPTGEQFF
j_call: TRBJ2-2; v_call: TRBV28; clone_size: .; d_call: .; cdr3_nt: TGTGCCAGCAGACAACGTCCACGCCCCCCCGGGGAGCTGTTTTTT; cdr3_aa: CASRQRPRPPGELFF
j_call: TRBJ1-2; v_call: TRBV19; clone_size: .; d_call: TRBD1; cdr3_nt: TGTGCCAGTAGTATATTCGGGACAGCGATGGCTAACTATGGCTACACCTTC; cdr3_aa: CASSIFGTAMANYGYTF
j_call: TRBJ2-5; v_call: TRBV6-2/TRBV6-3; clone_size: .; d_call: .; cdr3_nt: TGTGCCAGCAGTTCTTCTTCCCCTCCGACCCAGTACTTC; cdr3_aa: CASSSSSPPTQYF
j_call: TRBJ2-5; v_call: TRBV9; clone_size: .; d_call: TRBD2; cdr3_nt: TGTGCCAGCAGCGTAGTGACGGGGGGAGAGACCCAGTACTTC; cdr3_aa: CASSVVTGGETQYF
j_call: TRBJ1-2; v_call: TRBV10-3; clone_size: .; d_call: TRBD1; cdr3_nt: TGTGCCATCAGCGACAGGGGGAGTTATGGCTACACCTTC; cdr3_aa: CAISDRGSYGYTF
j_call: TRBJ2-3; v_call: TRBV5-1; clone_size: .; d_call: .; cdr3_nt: TGCGCCAGCAGCTTGGTTGGGGGGAGCACAGATACGCAGTATTTT; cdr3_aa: CASSLVGGSTDTQYF
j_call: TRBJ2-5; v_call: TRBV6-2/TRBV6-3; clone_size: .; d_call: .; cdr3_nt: TGTGCCAGCAGTTTGTGGCCAATCGAAGAGACCCAGTACTTC; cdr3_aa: CASSLWPIEETQYF
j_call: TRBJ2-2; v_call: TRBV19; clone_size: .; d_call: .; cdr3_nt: TGTGCCAGTAGTTTTTCACGGGGAGCCGGGGAGCTGTTTTTT; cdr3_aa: CASSFSRGAGELFF
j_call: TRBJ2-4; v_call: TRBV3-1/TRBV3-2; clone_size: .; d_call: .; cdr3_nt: TGTGCCAGCAGCCGAAGGACCCCGGGGGCCAAAAACATTCAGTACTTC; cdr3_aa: CASSRRTPGAKNIQYF